This TCR beta chain was recovered during a study of blood T cell repertoires in COVID-19. As for the study in general: Samples of COVID-19 (acute and convalescent) were obtained from the United States, Italy and Spain. PBMCs, B-cell-depleted T cells, or T cells were the source of the cDNA or gDNA that made up the material.

There are 12 residues in the CDR3. Germline CDR1 is SGHDT and CDR2 is YYEEEE. V lost 4 bases to trimming and J lost 7 bases, with 11 bases between them. Source study methods: Researchers report that nucleated cell counts were estimated from reference gene primer amplification. Generated by immunoSEQ multiplex PCR, the TCRdb table keeps only in-frame clones and is missing some. V and J calls and clone size are given by that table; D and trimming were obtained from the DNA. The sample has over 400,000 clones, 85% to 90% seen once. Seattle patients were enrolled while actively infected and followed longitudinally.

The chain employs TRBV5-6 and TRBJ2-5, with a possible D match to TRBD2 (5 bases). The sequence was obtained from a woman aged 45-65 years with COVID-19, enrolled during active disease. The sequencing sample was made of peripheral blood. In nucleotides, the CDR3 is TGTGCCAGCAGCATTAGCGAGAGGACCCAGTACTTC. Translated: CASSISERTQYF.